The next 26 T cell receptor beta chains were all read from a single sample in a study of T cells in Graves' hyperthyroidism and ophthalmopathy. The source material, RNA transcripts, was used to amplify TCR beta CDR3 regions. During a first-round RT-PCR of the TCR CDR3, the HTBI primer set was used. TCRdb re-derived calls from the multiplex PCR reads in MiXCR, one entry per CDR3 protein. The table shows 600,000 or so distinct CDR3 sequences, with 15% to 20% occurring only once. Sequencing used blood. The receptors shown here come from a woman in her thirties with Graves' hyperthyroidism.

Only a few counts were recorded for this clonotype. This chain connects TRBV28 to TRBJ1-3, with D possibly matching TRBD1 (5 bases). Between the trimmed V and J ends, which lost 6 bases and 0 bases, there was a span of 15 bases. Looked up from germline, CDR1 is MDHEN and CDR2 is SYDVKM. This CDR3 spans 16 amino acids. DNA for the CDR3: TGTGCCAGCAGGAGGCAGGGCTTCTACTCTGGAAACACCATATATTTT. Translated, it gives CASRRQGFYSGNTIYF.

The chain carries TRBV5-4 and TRBJ1-4, with D possibly being TRBD1 (5 bases). CDR3 length: 18 amino acids. The V end was cut by 4 bases, the J end by 0 bases, with 19 bases between. Germline assignment: CDR1 SGHNT and CDR2 YYREEE (reference sequence). In nucleotides, the CDR3 is TGTGCCAGCAGCCGAAACGAGCGGACATTTACAACTAATGAAAAACTGTTTTTT. It yields the protein CASSRNERTFTTNEKLFF.

This chain joins TRBV10-3 and TRBJ2-7; 11 nucleotides agree with TRBD1. This CDR3 has 14 amino acids. Looked up from germline, CDR1 is ENHRY and CDR2 is SYGVKD. After removal of 6 bases from V and 4 bases from J, the junction contained 5 bases not matched to a gene. The CDR3 sequence is CAIRRDRGGYEQYF. The CDR3, as DNA: TGTGCCATCAGACGGGACAGGGGGGGGTACGAGCAGTACTTC.

The chain links TRBV7-2 to TRBJ1-4, with no clear D. Germline CDR1 is SGHTA and CDR2 is FQGNSA. CDR3 length equals 14 residues. V dropped 7 bases and J dropped 5 bases, with 14 bases sitting between them. The CDR3 coding sequence is TGTGCCAGCACCCTACGGGCGGGGAATGAAAAACTGTTTTTT. Translation: CASTLRAGNEKLFF.

Comment on this clonotype: A read error may account for a junction end that differs from germline. The chain carries TRBV10-3 and TRBJ2-3; D perhaps matches TRBD2 (6 bases). The CDR3 extends over 16 amino acids. Germline CDR1 and CDR2: ENHRY and SYGVKD. As DNA, the CDR3 is TGTGCCGTCAGTGAGTGGCTTAGCGGCGCCACAGATACGCAGTATTTT. It codes for CAVSEWLSGATDTQYF.

This clonotype was recorded many times. The V call is TRBV7-2, the J call TRBJ2-3, with 10 bases aligning to TRBD2. The CDR3 length is 15 residues. After removal of 6 bases from V and 2 bases from J, the junction contained 5 bases not matched to a gene. Germline CDR1 SGHTA, CDR2 FQGNSA. The CDR3 nucleotides are TGTGCCAGCAGACTAGCGGGAACCACCACAGATACGCAGTATTTT. This sequence encodes CASRLAGTTTDTQYF.

This clonotype has at least ten counts. The V gene is TRBV27, the J gene TRBJ2-1; either TRBD1 or TRBD2 may fit D (5 bases each). The germline CDR1 and CDR2 sequences are MNHEY and SMNVEV (reference sequence). The CDR3 length is 17 residues. V shed 1 base and J shed 0 bases, with 13 bases lying between them. CDR3: CASSLFGTKSSYNEQFF. In DNA form, the CDR3 reads TGTGCCAGCAGTTTATTTGGGACCAAAAGCTCCTACAATGAGCAGTTCTTC.

The chain joins TRBV6-1 to TRBJ1-2, with D possibly TRBD1 on 5 matching bases. Germline values: CDR1 MNHNS, CDR2 SASEGT. Deletions cut 5 bases from V and 5 bases from J, with 21 bases between. The CDR3 has 16 residues. Written as DNA, the CDR3 is TGTGCCAGCAGTTCCCCCTCGACAGATCGCCGGTATGGCTACACCTTC. Its protein is CASSSPSTDRRYGYTF.

This clonotype was seen repeatedly, ten times or more. This chain links TRBV27 with TRBJ2-1; tentative D call: TRBD2 (5 bases). The CDR3 totals 13 residues. Germline CDR1 reads MNHEY; CDR2 reads SMNVEV (reference sequence). V was cut by 0 bases and J by 7 bases, with 7 bases left in between. Written as DNA, the CDR3 is TGTGCCAGCAGTTTATCTAGCGCTAATGAGCAGTTCTTC. This sequence encodes CASSLSSANEQFF.

With respect to this clonotype: This sequence is one base from a far larger clone and is likely a read error. This chain joins TRBV28 and TRBJ2-1; D remains unclear. Germline values: CDR1 MDHEN, CDR2 SYDVKM. The length of the CDR3 is 11 residues. V lost 3 bases, J lost 9 bases, and 6 bases lay in between. CDR3 amino acids: CASSLVSEQFF. The CDR3 DNA follows: TGTGCCAGCAGTTTGGTCAGTGAGCAGTTCTTC.

This clonotype has more than one count but fewer than ten. A read error may explain this, as a much larger clone is one base away. The CDR3 DNA reads TGCAGTGCTAGTCTACAGGGGGGTGTTGAGACCCAGTACTTC. This encodes CSASLQGGVETQYF. The chain carries TRBV20-1 and TRBJ2-5; 8 bases are a match to TRBD1. V lost 3 bases to trimming and J lost 5 bases; unmatched junction nucleotides: 8. Germline V lookup: CDR1 DFQATT, CDR2 SNEGSKA (reference sequence). The CDR3 is 14 residues long.

The gene calls are TRBV19 and TRBJ1-5, with D possibly matching TRBD1 (6 bases). Germline CDR1 is LNHDA and CDR2 is SQIVND (reference sequence). With 0 bases removed from V and 0 bases from J, the gap between germline ends came to 12 bases. The CDR3 extends over 17 amino acids. The CDR3 reads CASSIDLTGHSNQPQHF. The CDR3 DNA follows: TGTGCCAGTAGTATAGATCTGACAGGTCATAGCAATCAGCCCCAGCATTTT.

This clonotype has a count of ten or more. V is TRBV4-3 and J is TRBJ2-1; 8 positions agree with TRBD2. CDR3 size: 15 residues. V lost 4 bases to trimming and J lost 11 bases; unmatched junction nucleotides: 13. In germline, CDR1 is LGHNA, CDR2 YSLEER. The CDR3: CASSPTSRSGRQQFF. The CDR3 nucleotides read TGCGCCAGCAGCCCGACTTCGAGGAGCGGGAGACAGCAGTTCTTC.

This clonotype has at least ten counts. The chain joins TRBV30 to TRBJ2-2, with D possibly matching TRBD2 (5 bases). Germline CDR1 is GTSNPN and CDR2 is SVGIG (reference sequence). Trimming stripped 2 bases from V and 4 bases from J, with 8 bases between. This CDR3 comprises 13 residues. The CDR3 nucleotides read TGTGCCTGGAGTCGGACTTCCACCGGGGAGCTGTTTTTT. This translates into CAWSRTSTGELFF. Full variable domain (outside the CDR3, taken from reference TRBV30 and TRBJ2-2): SQTIHQWPATLVQPVGSPLSLECTVEGTSNPNLYWYRQAAGRGLQLLFYSVGIGQISSEVPQNLSASRPQDRQFILSSKKLLLSDSGFYLCAWSRTSTGELFFGEGSRLTVL.

This clonotype was detected only a few times. The rearrangement joins TRBV5-1 to TRBJ1-1, with 7 positions matching TRBD1. CDR3 size: 15 residues. V lost 4 bases and J lost 7; bases outside the gene matches: 13. Germline-derived CDR1 and CDR2 are SGHRS and YFSETQ. The chain's CDR3 is CASSPWGAGTDEAFF. The DNA for the CDR3 is TGCGCCAGCAGCCCATGGGGAGCCGGGACAGATGAAGCTTTCTTT.

J is TRBJ2-4 and V is TRBV29-1, with D tentatively TRBD1 or TRBD2 (6 bases each). CDR1 and CDR2 from the germline V gene are SQVTM and ANQGSEA. V was clipped by 3 bases and J by 5 bases, with 8 bases between them. This CDR3 is 12 amino acids long. As DNA, the CDR3 is TGCAGCGTTGAGGGGGGCGAAAACATTCAGTACTTC. Protein: CSVEGGENIQYF.

The chain couples TRBV9 to TRBJ2-2; TRBD1 matches at 7 bases. The germline CDR1 and CDR2 sequences are SGDLS and YYNGEE. The V segment lost 3 bases and the J segment 7 bases; nucleotides outside the gene matches: 18. The CDR3 extends over 18 amino acids. The CDR3 DNA is TGTGCCAGCAGCGGGGATCTATCGGGCGTCAGGACAGGCGGGGAGCTGTTTTTT. This encodes CASSGDLSGVRTGGELFF. Based on the CDR3 plus reference TRBV9 and TRBJ2-2, the full variable domain is DSGVTQTPKHLITATGQRVTLRCSPRSGDLSVYWYQQSLDQGLQFLIQYYNGEERAKGNILERFSAQQFPDLHSELNLSSLELGDSALYFCASSGDLSGVRTGGELFFGEGSRLTVL.

This clonotype was detected many times. The J gene is TRBJ2-1, the V gene TRBV18; 9 bases match TRBD2. The CDR3 sequence is 14 residues long. Germline loops: CDR1 KGHSH, CDR2 LQKENI. V shed 4 bases, J shed 4 bases, and the junction held 2 bases outside the gene matches. This CDR3 reads CASSRREGYNEQFF. The DNA for the CDR3 is TGTGCCAGCTCACGGCGGGAGGGATACAATGAGCAGTTCTTC.

In this sample, this clonotype turned up many times. The chain recombines TRBV3-1 with TRBJ1-6; 8 nucleotides match TRBD1. CDR3 size: 15 residues. The ends lost 2 bases at V and 10 bases at J; junction bases unmatched: 7. Germline assignment: CDR1 LGHDT and CDR2 YNNKEL (reference sequence). The CDR3 sequence is CASSQRTGTSSPLHF. CDR3 DNA: TGTGCCAGCAGCCAACGGACAGGGACTAGCTCACCCCTCCACTTT.

V is TRBV24-1 and J is TRBJ1-3; TRBD1 might be the D (5 bases). CDR1 is KGHDR and CDR2 is SFDVKD in the germline V gene. V gave up 3 bases and J gave up 2 bases, with 10 bases separating them. The CDR3 has 15 residues. The CDR3 loop reads CATSDATAPGNTIYF. In nucleotides, the CDR3 is TGTGCCACCAGTGATGCGACAGCTCCTGGAAACACCATATATTTT.

This clonotype was detected ten times or more. The J gene is TRBJ2-2, the V gene TRBV24-1, with 7 bases identical to TRBD1. Germline CDR1 reads KGHDR; CDR2 reads SFDVKD. With V trimmed by 3 bases and J by 2 bases, 5 bases remained unmatched. This CDR3 is 16 amino acids long. The CDR3 loop reads CATSDTGQVNTGELFF. DNA of the CDR3: TGTGCCACCAGTGATACCGGACAGGTCAACACCGGGGAGCTGTTTTTT.

The genes are TRBV5-6 and TRBJ2-2; perhaps D is TRBD1 or TRBD2 (5 bases each). The CDR3 contains 15 residues. In germline, CDR1 is SGHDT, CDR2 YYEEEE. V was clipped by 0 bases and J by 2 bases, with 8 bases between them. The CDR3 spells CASSLVGPNTGELFF. The CDR3 bases are TGTGCCAGCAGCTTGGTGGGACCTAACACCGGGGAGCTGTTTTTT.

This clonotype was seen at least ten times. The rearrangement uses TRBV12-3 or TRBV12-4 and TRBJ2-7, with unresolved D. The CDR3 consists of 11 residues. The V end was cut by 2 bases, the J end by 7 bases, with 6 bases between. The CDR3 DNA is TGTGCCAGCAGTTTATTCCAGGAGCAGTACTTC. Protein: CASSLFQEQYF.

This clonotype was seen a single time. The chain has TRBV27 and TRBJ1-2; D is undetermined. The CDR3 covers 14 residues. Germline CDR1 reads MNHEY; CDR2 reads SMNVEV (reference sequence). V lost 3 bases, J lost 2 bases, and 10 bases lay in between. The CDR3 spells CASSFTGMNYGYTF. CDR3 in DNA: TGTGCCAGCAGTTTTACGGGGATGAACTATGGCTACACCTTC.

This clonotype was found once. The chain links TRBV4-2 to TRBJ2-3; D may be TRBD1 or TRBD2 (8 bases each). The ends were cut back, 4 bases at V and 3 bases at J, with 23 bases in the middle. Germline CDR1 and CDR2: LGHNA and YNFKEQ. CDR3 length: 18 amino acids. The CDR3 nucleotides read TGTGCCAGCAGCCGAGGACAGGGAGCGGGAGATGGGACAGATACGCAGTATTTT. Amino acid sequence: CASSRGQGAGDGTDTQYF.

This clonotype appeared many times. The chain carries TRBV27 and TRBJ1-2; D may be TRBD1 (5 bases). The CDR3 covers 14 residues. Trimming removed 3 bases at V and 0 bases at J, with 8 bases between. Germline CDR1 reads MNHEY; CDR2 reads SMNVEV (reference sequence). CDR3 sequence (DNA): TGTGCCAGCAGTTTGGGGGGGACTAACTATGGCTACACCTTC. Encoded protein: CASSLGGTNYGYTF.